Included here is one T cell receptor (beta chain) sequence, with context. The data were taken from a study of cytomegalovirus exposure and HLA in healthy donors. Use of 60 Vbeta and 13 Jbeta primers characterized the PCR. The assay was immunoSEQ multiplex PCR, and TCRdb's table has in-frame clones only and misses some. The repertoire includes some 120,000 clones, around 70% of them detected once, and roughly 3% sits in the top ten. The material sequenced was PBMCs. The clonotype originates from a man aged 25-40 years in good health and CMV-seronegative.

The CDR3 spells CASSLERDRATEAFF. In DNA, the CDR3 is TGTGCCAGCAGCTTGGAACGGGACAGGGCCACTGAAGCTTTCTTT. V is TRBV5-4 and J is TRBJ1-1, with 9 bases matching TRBD1. The CDR3 consists of 15 residues. V lost 0 bases to trimming and J lost 4 bases; unmatched junction nucleotides: 4. Germline V gene sequence: CDR1 SGHNT, CDR2 YYREEE (reference sequence).